This T cell receptor (beta chain) derives from a study of pediatric ulcerative colitis (dated by TCRdb to about 2019). Broadly, across the study: Among the ulcerative colitis patients, roughly 7 had pancolitis and two had left-sided colitis, and histology in every patient was consistent with ulcerative colitis. About 10 newly diagnosed, treatment-naive pediatric ulcerative colitis patients and a handful of non-IBD control children each provided paired blood and rectal samples. By Pediatric Ulcerative Colitis Activity Index, mild disease was classified in a couple of patients, moderate disease in four and acute severe colitis in three.

CDR1 and CDR2 were assigned from the germline V gene as SGHRS and YFSETQ. Germline trimming amounts to 3 bases on V and 7 bases on J, with 13 as the count of junction bases outside the gene matches. There are 15 amino acids in the CDR3, from cysteine to phenylalanine inclusive. Only the CDR3 DNA is retained, 45 bases long and in frame from the first base. Study-wide conclusions, independent of this receptor: A couple of rectal CDR3 clonotypes were detected in all ulcerative colitis patients and were not detected in any of the controls. Autologous blood-rectal clonal overlap was significantly higher in ulcerative colitis patients than in controls, suggesting increased T cell trafficking to inflamed tissue. Because repertoires came from total lymphocyte DNA, patterns in rare subsets such as regulatory T cells may not be reflected. Features of the rectal repertoire distinguished controls, mild-moderate colitis patients and acute severe colitis patients, and in acute severe colitis rectal diversity was lower because of clonal expansions. Only a handful of individuals were included in the healthy control group, which was small. For technical reasons, blood samples from a couple of patients gave substantially fewer templates, and these samples were excluded from the blood-rectal overlap analysis.

Notes on this clone: Its binding antigen is unknown. The sample holds no much larger clone one base away, and base qualities are not on file.

Through the immunoSEQ TRB Survey service, multiplex V and J primers were used to amplify rearranged CDR3 beta regions from genomic DNA. To keep depth equal across samples, survey-level sequencing depth of up to 500,000 reads per sample was applied. The libraries were purified, combined into pools and sequenced with Illumina technology. The authors' pipeline ran thus. Productive clonality, sample overlap, pairwise scatters, CDR3 beta length, V/D/J gene usage and productiveness were all assessed with the immunoSEQ online tools. Calculated diversity was defined as the number of unique rearrangements divided by total templates, multiplied by 100, and Shannon and Simpson indices were computed as well. For principal component analysis, Z-score normalized data were analyzed with the R prcomp function and the ggbiplot package. Morisita's index was used to quantify the clonal overlap between blood and rectum within each subject. This immuneACCESS table, as held by TCRdb, lists in-frame sequences with V and J called but not all clones. Of the missing ones, under half trace to an unresolved V gene in checked studies; the others have no known cause. That table gives V, J and clone size, and the DNA gave D and trimming. The table for this sample lists about 64,000 clones; around 80% of them were counted only once. The top ten hold around 5% of the sample.

Ulcerative colitis patients had received no immunosuppressive medication before the diagnostic colonoscopy. A blood sample was obtained concurrently with the colonoscopy. The Wizard kit (Promega) was used to extract genomic DNA from the blood and intestinal samples. The chain links TRBV5-1 with TRBJ2-7, and TRBD1 matches 7 of the central bases. The TCR originated in a boy aged 5-17 years with moderate ulcerative colitis. The sequenced sample consisted of blood. CDR3 protein: CASSYLGGPLQEQYF. The nucleotides are TGCGCCAGCAGCTACTTAGGGGGCCCATTACAGGAGCAGTACTTC.